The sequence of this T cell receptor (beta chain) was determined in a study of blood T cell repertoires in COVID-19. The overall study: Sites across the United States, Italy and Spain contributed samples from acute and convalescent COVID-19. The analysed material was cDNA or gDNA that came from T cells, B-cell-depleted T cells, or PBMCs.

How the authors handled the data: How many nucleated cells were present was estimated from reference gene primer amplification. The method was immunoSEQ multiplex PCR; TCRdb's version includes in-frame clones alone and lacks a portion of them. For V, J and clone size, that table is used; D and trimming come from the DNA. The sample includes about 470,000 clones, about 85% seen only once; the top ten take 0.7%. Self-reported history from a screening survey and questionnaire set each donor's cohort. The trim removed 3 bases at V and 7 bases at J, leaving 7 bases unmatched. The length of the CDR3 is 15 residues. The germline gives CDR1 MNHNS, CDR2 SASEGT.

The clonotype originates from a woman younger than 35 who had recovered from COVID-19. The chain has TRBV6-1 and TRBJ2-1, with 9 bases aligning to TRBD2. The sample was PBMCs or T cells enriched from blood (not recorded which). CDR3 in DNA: TGTGCCAGCAGTGATCCAGGAGCGGGGGGTAATGAGCAGTTCTTC. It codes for CASSDPGAGGNEQFF.